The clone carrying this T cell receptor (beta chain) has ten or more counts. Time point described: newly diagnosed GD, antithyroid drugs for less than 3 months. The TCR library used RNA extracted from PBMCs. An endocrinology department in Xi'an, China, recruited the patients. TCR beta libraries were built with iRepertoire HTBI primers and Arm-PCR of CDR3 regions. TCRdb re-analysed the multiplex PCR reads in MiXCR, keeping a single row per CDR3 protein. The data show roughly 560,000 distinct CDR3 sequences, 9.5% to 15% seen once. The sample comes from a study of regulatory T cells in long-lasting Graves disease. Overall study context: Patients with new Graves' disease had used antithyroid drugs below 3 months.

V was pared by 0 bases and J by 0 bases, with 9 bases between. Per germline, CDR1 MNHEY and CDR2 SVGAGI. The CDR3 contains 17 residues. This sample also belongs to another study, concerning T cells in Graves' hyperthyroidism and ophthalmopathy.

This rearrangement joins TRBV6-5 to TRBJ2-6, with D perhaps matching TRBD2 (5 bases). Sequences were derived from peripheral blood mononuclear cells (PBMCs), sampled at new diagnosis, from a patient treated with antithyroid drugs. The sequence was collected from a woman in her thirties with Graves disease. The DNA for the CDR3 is TGTGCCAGCAGTTACTCGAGGAGGAGCTCTGGGGCCAACGTCCTGACTTTC. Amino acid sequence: CASSYSRRSSGANVLTF.